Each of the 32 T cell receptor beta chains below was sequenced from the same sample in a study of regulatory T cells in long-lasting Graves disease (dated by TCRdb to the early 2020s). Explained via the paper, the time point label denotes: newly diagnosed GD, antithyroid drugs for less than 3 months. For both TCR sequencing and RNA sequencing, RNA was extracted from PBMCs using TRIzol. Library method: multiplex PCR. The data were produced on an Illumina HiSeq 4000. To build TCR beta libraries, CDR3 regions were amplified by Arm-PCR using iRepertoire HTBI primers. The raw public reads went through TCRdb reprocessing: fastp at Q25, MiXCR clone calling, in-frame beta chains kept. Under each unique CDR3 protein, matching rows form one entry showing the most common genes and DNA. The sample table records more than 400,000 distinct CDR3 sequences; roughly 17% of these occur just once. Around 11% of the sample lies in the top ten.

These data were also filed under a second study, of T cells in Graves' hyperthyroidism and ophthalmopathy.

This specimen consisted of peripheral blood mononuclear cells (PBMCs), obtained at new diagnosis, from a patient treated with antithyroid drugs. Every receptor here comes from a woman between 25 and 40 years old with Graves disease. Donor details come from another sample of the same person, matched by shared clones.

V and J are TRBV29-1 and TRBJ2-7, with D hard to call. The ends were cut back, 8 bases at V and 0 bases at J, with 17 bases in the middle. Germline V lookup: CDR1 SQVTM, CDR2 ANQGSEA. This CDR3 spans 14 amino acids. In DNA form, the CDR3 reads TGCAGCCCCGAAGGGCCGCAAAGCTCCTACGAGCAGTACTTC. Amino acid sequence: CSPEGPQSSYEQYF.

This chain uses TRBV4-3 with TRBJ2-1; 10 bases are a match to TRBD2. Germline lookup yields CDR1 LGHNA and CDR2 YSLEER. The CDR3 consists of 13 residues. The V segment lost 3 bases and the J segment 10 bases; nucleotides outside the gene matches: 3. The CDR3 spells CASSQRLAGEQFF. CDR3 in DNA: TGCGCCAGCAGCCAGAGACTAGCGGGCGAGCAGTTCTTC.

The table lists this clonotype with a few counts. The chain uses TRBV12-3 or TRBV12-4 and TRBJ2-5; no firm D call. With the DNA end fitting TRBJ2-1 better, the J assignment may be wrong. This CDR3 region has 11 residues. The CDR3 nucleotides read TGTGCCAGCAGTCTCGAGGAGACCCAGTTCTTC. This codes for CASSLEETQFF.

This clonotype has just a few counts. The CDR3 here is CATMVRRDYNEQFF. In nucleotides, the CDR3 is TGTGCCACTATGGTGCGGCGGGATTACAATGAGCAGTTCTTC. This chain joins TRBV6-1 and TRBJ2-1, with a possible D match to TRBD2 (6 bases). This CDR3 contains 14 residues. Germline V gene lookup returns CDR1 MNHNS and CDR2 SASEGT. Deletions cut 10 bases from V and 4 bases from J, with 17 bases between.

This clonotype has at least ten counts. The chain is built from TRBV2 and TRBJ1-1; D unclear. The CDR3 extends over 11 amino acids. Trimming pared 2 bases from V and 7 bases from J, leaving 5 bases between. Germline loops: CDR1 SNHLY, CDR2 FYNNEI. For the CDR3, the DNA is TGTGCCAGCAGTGAATTGGGTGAAGCTTTCTTT. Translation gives CASSELGEAFF.

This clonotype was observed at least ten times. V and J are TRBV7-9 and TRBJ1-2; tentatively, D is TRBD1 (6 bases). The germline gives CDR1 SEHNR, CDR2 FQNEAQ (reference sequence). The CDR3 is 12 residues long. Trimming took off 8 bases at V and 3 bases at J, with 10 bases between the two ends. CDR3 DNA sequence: TGTGCCAGCGAGCAGGGGCACTATGGCTACACCTTC. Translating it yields CASEQGHYGYTF.

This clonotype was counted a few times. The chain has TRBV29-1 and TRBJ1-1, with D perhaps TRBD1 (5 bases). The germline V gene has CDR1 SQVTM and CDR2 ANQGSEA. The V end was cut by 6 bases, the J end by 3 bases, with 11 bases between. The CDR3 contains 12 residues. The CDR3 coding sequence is TGCAGCGTAGTCGACAGTGACACTGAAGCTTTCTTT. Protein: CSVVDSDTEAFF.

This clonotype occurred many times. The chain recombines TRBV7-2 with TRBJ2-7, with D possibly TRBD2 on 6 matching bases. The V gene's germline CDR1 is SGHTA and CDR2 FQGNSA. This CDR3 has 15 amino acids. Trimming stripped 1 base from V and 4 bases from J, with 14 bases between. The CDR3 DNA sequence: TGTGCCAGCAGCTTAGTGAGTCAGGGAGGATACGAGCAGTACTTC. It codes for CASSLVSQGGYEQYF.

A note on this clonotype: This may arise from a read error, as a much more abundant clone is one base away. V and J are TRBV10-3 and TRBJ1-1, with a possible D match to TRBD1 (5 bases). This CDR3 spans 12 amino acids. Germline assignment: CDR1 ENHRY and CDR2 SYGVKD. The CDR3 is CATTGPRTEASF. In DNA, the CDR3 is TGTGCCACCACGGGACCCAGGACTGAAGCTTCCTTT.

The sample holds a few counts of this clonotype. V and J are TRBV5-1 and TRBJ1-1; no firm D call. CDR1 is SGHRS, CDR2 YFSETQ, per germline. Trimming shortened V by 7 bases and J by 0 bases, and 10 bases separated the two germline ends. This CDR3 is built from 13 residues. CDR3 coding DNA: TGCGCCAGCTCTCGGTCAGTGAACACTGAAGCTTTCTTT. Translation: CASSRSVNTEAFF. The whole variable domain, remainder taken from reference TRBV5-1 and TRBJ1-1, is KAGVTQTPRYLIKTRGQQVTLSCSPISGHRSVSWYQQTPGQGLQFLFEYFSETQRNKGNFPGRFSGRQFSNSRSEMNVSTLELGDSALYLCASSRSVNTEAFFGQGTRLTVV.

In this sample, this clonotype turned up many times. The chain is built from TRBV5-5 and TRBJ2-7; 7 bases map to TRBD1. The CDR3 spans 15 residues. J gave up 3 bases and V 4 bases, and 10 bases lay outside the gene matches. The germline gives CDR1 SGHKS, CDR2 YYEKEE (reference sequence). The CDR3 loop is CASSPSGTVIYEQYF. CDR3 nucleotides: TGTGCCAGCAGCCCTTCCGGGACAGTGATCTACGAGCAGTACTTC.

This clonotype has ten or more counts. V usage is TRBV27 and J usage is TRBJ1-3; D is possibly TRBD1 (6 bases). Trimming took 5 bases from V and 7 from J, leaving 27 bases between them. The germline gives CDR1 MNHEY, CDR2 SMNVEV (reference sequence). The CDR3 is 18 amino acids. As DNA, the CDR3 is TGTGCCAGCAGTAGATTCCAGGGGAGACTCGTATTGACTAACACCATATATTTT. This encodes CASSRFQGRLVLTNTIYF.

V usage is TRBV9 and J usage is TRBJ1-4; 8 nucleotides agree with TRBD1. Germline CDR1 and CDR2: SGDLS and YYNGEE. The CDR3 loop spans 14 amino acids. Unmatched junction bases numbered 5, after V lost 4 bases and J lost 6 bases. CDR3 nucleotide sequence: TGTGCCAGCAGCTTACAGGGGGAGTATGAAAAACTGTTTTTT. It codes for CASSLQGEYEKLFF.

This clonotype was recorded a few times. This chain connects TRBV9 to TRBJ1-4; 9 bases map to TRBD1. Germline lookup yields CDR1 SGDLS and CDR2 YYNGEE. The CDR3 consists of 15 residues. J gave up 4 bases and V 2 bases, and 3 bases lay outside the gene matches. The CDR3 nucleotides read TGTGCCAGCAGCGTGGGACAGGGTCTTAATGAAAAACTGTTTTTT. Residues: CASSVGQGLNEKLFF. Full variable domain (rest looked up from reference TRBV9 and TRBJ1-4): DSGVTQTPKHLITATGQRVTLRCSPRSGDLSVYWYQQSLDQGLQFLIQYYNGEERAKGNILERFSAQQFPDLHSELNLSSLELGDSALYFCASSVGQGLNEKLFFGSGTQLSVL.

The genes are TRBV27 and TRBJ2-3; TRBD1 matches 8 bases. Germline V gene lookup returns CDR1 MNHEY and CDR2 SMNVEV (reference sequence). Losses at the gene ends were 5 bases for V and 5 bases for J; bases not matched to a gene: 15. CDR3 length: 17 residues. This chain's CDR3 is CASSLDRGPGGGDTQYF. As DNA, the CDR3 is TGTGCCAGCAGTCTAGACAGGGGCCCCGGCGGCGGAGATACGCAGTATTTT.

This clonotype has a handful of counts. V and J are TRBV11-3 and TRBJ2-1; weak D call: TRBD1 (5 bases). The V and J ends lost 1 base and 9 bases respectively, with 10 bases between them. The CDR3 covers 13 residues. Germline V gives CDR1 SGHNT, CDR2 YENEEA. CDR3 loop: CASSLGSRGEQFF. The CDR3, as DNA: TGTGCCAGCAGCTTAGGCTCAAGGGGTGAGCAGTTCTTC.

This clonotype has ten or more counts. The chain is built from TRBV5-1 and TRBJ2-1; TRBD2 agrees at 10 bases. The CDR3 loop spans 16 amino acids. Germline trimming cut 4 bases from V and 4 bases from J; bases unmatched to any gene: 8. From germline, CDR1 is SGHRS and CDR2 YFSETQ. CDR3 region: CASSLRVGLAYNEQFF. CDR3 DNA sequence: TGCGCCAGCAGCCTTAGGGTGGGACTAGCGTACAATGAGCAGTTCTTC.

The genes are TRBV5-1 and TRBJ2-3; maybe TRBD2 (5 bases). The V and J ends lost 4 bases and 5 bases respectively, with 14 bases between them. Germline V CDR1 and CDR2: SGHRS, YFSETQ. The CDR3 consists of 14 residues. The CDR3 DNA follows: TGCGCCAGCAGCCGAGGAACCGGGATAGATACGCAGTATTTT. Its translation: CASSRGTGIDTQYF.

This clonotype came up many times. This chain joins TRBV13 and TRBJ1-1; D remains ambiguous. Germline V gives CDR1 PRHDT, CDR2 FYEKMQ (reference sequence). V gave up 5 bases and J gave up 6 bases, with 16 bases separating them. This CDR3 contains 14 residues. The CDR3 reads CASSQYGDSPEAFF. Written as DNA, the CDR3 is TGTGCCAGCAGCCAGTACGGGGATTCCCCTGAAGCTTTCTTT.

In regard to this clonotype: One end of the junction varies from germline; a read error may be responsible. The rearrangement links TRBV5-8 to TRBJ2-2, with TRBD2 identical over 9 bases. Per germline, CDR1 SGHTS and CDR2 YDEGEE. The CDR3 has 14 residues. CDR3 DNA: TGCGCCAGCAGCCCAATAGCGGGAGCCGGGGAGCTGTTTTTT. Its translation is CASSPIAGAGELFF. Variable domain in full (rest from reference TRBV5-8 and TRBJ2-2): EAGVTQSPTHLIKTRGQQATLRCSPISGHTSVYWYQQALGLGLQFLLWYDEGEERNRGNFPPRFSGRQFPNYSSELNVNALELEDSALYLCASSPIAGAGELFFGEGSRLTVL.

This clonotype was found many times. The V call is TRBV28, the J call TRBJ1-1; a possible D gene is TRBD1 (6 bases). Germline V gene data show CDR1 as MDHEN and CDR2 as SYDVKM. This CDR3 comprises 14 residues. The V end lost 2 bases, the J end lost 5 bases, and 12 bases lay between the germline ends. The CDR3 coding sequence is TGTGCCAGCAGTTTAACAGGGTACGGTACTGAAGCTTTCTTT. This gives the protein CASSLTGYGTEAFF.

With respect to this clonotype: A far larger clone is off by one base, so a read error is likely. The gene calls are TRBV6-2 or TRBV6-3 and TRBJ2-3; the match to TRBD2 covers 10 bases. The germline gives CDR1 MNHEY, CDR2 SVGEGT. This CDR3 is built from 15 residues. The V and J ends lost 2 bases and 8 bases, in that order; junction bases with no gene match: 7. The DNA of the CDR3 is TGTGCCAGCAGTTACGGGACTAGCGTATTTGTTACGCAGTATTTT. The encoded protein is CASSYGTSVFVTQYF.

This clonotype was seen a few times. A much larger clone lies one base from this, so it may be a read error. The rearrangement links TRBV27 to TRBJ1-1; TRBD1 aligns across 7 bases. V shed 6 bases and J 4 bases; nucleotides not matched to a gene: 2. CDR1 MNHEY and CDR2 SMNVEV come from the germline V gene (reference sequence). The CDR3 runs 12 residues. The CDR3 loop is CASRAGGTEAFF. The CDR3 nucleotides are TGTGCCAGCAGGGCAGGGGGCACTGAAGCTTTCTTT.

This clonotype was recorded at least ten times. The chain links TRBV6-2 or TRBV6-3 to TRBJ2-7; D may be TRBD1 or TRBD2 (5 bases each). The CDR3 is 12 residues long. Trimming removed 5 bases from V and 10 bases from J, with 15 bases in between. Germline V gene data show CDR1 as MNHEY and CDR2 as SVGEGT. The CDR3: CASSSTGTEQYF. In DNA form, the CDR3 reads TGTGCCAGCAGTAGCACCGGGACCGAACAGTACTTC.

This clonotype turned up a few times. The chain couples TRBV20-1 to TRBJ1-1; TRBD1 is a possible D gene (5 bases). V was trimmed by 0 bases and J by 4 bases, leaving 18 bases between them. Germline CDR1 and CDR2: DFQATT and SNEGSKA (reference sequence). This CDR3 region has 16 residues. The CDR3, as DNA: TGCAGTGCTAGAGATCCCAGGGACTATTCCGCCACTGAAGCTTTCTTT. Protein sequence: CSARDPRDYSATEAFF.

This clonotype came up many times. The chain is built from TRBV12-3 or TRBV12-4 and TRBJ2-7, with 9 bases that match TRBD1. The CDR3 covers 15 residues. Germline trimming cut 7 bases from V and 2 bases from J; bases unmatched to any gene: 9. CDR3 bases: TGTGCCAGCACCGAACCGGGACAGGGACCCTACGAGCAGTACTTC. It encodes CASTEPGQGPYEQYF.

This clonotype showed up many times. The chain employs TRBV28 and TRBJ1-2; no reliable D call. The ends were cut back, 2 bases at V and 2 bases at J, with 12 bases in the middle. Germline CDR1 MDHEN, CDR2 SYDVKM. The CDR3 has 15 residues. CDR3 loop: CASSLGNRGNYGYTF. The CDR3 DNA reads TGTGCCAGCAGTTTAGGGAATCGAGGCAACTATGGCTACACCTTC.

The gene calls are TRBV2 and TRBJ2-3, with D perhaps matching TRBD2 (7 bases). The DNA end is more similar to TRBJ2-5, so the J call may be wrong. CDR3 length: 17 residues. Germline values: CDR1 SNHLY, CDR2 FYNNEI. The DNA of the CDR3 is TGTGCCAGCAGTCCACACTCAAGGGGGGGCCCTCAGCGGACCCAGTACTTC. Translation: CASSPHSRGGPQRTQYF.

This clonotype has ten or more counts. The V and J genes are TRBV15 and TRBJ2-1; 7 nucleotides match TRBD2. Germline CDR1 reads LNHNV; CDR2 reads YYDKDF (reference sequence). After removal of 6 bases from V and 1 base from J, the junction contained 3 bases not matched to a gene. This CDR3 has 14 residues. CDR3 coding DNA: TGTGCCACCAGGGGAGGGGAGTCCTACAATGAGCAGTTCTTC. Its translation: CATRGGESYNEQFF.

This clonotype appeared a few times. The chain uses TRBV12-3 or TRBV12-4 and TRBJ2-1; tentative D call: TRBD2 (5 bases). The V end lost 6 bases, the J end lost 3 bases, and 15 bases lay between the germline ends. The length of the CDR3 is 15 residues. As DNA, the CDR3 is TGTGCCAGCAGGGGTCGGGCGGGTGGCTACAATGAGCAGTTCTTC. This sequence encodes CASRGRAGGYNEQFF.

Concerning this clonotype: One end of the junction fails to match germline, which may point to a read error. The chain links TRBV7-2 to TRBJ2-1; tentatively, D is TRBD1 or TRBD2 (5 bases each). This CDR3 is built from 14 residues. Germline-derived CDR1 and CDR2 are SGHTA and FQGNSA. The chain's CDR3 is CAGRSGRQSNEQFF. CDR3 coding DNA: TGTGCCGGCAGGTCGGGACGACAGAGCAATGAGCAGTTCTTC.

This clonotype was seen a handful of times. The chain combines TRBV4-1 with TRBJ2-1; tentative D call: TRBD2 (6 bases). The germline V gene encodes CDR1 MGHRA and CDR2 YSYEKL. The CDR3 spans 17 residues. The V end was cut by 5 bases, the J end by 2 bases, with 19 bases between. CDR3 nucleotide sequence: TGCGCCAGCAGCAAAGCCCCGCTAGCGCTTGCCTACAATGAGCAGTTCTTC. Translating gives CASSKAPLALAYNEQFF.